This is a list of T cell receptor beta chains from one sample in a study of T cells after yellow fever vaccination. MiXCR was run by TCRdb on the 5' RACE reads, yielding one entry per CDR3 protein. Of 250,000 or so distinct CDR3 sequences listed, about 3.9% are singletons. Sequencing used PBMCs, obtained 15 days after the yellow fever booster vaccination. Receptor source: a young man who received the YFV17D yellow fever vaccine. The CDR3 runs from the conserved cysteine through the conserved F or W. A D gene is named only where the DNA matches it firmly. Clone size appears in some rows only: once, few, many, or a class for an expanded clone.

d_call	j_call	v_call	clone_size	cdr3_aa	cdr3_nt
NA	TRBJ1-2	TRBV14	few	CASSRLQRDGYTF	TGTGCCAGCAGCCGACTGCAGCGGGATGGCTACACCTTC
NA	TRBJ2-5	TRBV25-1	many	CASSGPPGTEHQETQYF	TGTGCCAGCAGTGGCCCGCCCGGGACGGAACACCAAGAGACCCAGTACTTC
NA	TRBJ2-1	TRBV11-2	many	CASSTSGGGYNEQFF	TGTGCCAGCAGCACTTCGGGGGGCGGCTACAATGAGCAGTTCTTC
NA	TRBJ2-2	TRBV6-5	many	CATNPPGANTGELFF	TGTGCCACCAACCCCCCAGGAGCGAACACCGGGGAGCTGTTTTTT
TRBD2	TRBJ2-3	TRBV7-2	NA	CASSPAITSGGTDTQYF	TGTGCCAGCAGCCCGGCAATAACTAGCGGGGGCACAGATACGCAGTATTTT
NA	TRBJ1-2	TRBV9	many	CASSVDGALVNYGYTF	TGTGCCAGCAGCGTAGATGGAGCGCTCGTTAACTATGGCTACACCTTC
NA	TRBJ2-1	TRBV5-6	many	CASSGRGTGSYNEQFF	TGTGCCAGCAGCGGTCGGGGGACGGGGTCCTACAATGAGCAGTTCTTC
NA	TRBJ1-1	TRBV19	many	CASSTFSLGTEAFF	TGTGCCAGTAGTACTTTCAGTTTGGGCACTGAAGCTTTCTTT
TRBD1	TRBJ1-1	TRBV2	many	CARTRGVNTEAFF	TGTGCCCGAACCAGGGGGGTGAACACTGAAGCTTTCTTT
NA	TRBJ2-5	TRBV7-2	many	CASSLALGRETQYF	TGTGCCAGCAGCTTAGCGCTGGGAAGAGAGACCCAGTACTTC
TRBD2	TRBJ2-5	TRBV6-2/TRBV6-3	many	CASNPGLAAYQETQYF	TGTGCCAGCAACCCGGGACTAGCGGCGTACCAAGAGACCCAGTACTTC
TRBD1	TRBJ2-3	TRBV5-1	many	CASSLASGGFTDTQYF	TGCGCCAGCAGCTTGGCCTCAGGGGGCTTCACAGATACGCAGTATTTT
TRBD2	TRBJ2-3	TRBV29-1	many	CSVEGVSGGASDTQYF	TGCAGCGTTGAAGGGGTGAGCGGGGGGGCCTCAGATACGCAGTATTTT
NA	TRBJ1-2	TRBV5-1	many	CASSFLGTTNYGYTF	TGCGCCAGCAGCTTTCTCGGGACAACAAACTATGGCTACACCTTC
NA	TRBJ1-2	TRBV28	many	CASSLSGYGYTF	TGTGCCAGCAGTTTATCAGGCTATGGCTACACCTTC
NA	TRBJ2-2	TRBV6-5	many	CASSYPPTRELFF	TGTGCCAGCAGTTACCCCCCCACCCGGGAGCTGTTTTTT
NA	TRBJ1-2	TRBV20-1	many	CSASTFNYGYTF	TGCAGTGCATCGACGTTCAACTATGGCTACACCTTC
TRBD1	TRBJ1-2	TRBV6-2/TRBV6-3	many	CASSSDRGFPYGYTF	TGTGCCAGCAGCTCGGACAGGGGGTTCCCCTATGGCTACACCTTC
TRBD2	TRBJ2-1	TRBV7-9	many	CAGSGGGEQFF	TGTGCCGGTAGCGGGGGGGGTGAGCAGTTCTTC
NA	TRBJ2-5	TRBV20-1	many	CSQTRRETQYF	TGCAGTCAGACACGAAGAGAGACCCAGTACTTC
TRBD1	TRBJ2-1	TRBV3-1	many	CASSLTGTGNEQFF	TGTGCCAGCAGCCTCACCGGGACAGGGAATGAGCAGTTCTTC
NA	TRBJ1-2	TRBV20-1	many	CSARGGPGYGYTF	TGCAGTGCTAGAGGGGGTCCCGGCTATGGCTACACCTTC
NA	TRBJ2-2	TRBV6-5	many	CASSPGSGRRNTGELFF	TGTGCCAGCAGTCCTGGGTCCGGGAGACGGAACACCGGGGAGCTGTTTTTT
TRBD2	TRBJ2-7	TRBV10-2	few	CASTGGHIGYEQYF	TGCGCCAGCACGGGGGGGCATATAGGCTACGAGCAGTACTTC
NA	TRBJ2-7	TRBV21-1	many	CASSSPLSKSSYEQYF	TGTGCCAGCAGCAGCCCACTTAGTAAAAGCTCCTACGAGCAGTACTTC
TRBD2	TRBJ2-5	TRBV5-4	many	CASSLEAGETQYF	TGTGCCAGCAGCTTGGAAGCGGGGGAGACCCAGTACTTC
NA	TRBJ1-6	TRBV5-5	few	CASSSLVGRNNSPLHF	TGTGCCAGCAGCTCTTTGGTAGGACGGAATAATTCACCCCTCCACTTT
NA	TRBJ1-4	TRBV5-1	many	CASSRVFGARNEKLFF	TGCGCCAGCAGCCGAGTTTTCGGGGCCCGTAATGAAAAACTGTTTTTT
TRBD2	TRBJ2-1	TRBV7-9	many	CASSSIAGGYNEQFF	TGTGCCAGCAGCTCGATAGCGGGGGGGTACAATGAGCAGTTCTTC
TRBD1	TRBJ2-5	TRBV5-1	many	CASSRTGTDGTQYF	TGCGCCAGCAGCAGAACCGGGACAGACGGGACCCAGTACTTC
NA	TRBJ2-3	TRBV4-3	many	CASSHTLGGTDTQYF	TGCGCCAGCAGCCACACATTAGGGGGGACAGATACGCAGTATTTT
NA	TRBJ1-1	TRBV18	many	CASSPSGTYTEAFF	TGTGCCAGCTCACCGTCCGGGACCTACACTGAAGCTTTCTTT
NA	TRBJ2-6	TRBV6-6	many	CASSYSSPGANVLTF	TGTGCCAGCAGTTATAGCTCCCCTGGGGCCAACGTCCTGACTTTC
NA	TRBJ2-4	TRBV20-1	many	CSARIGELGNIQYF	TGCAGTGCTAGAATCGGGGAGTTGGGCAACATTCAGTACTTC
TRBD1	TRBJ1-6	TRBV5-4	few	CASSTQGAGSSPLHF	TGTGCCAGCAGCACACAGGGGGCTGGTAGTTCACCCCTCCACTTT
TRBD2	TRBJ2-2	TRBV28	many	CASSLAGLARTGELFF	TGTGCCAGCAGTTTAGCGGGACTAGCTCGCACCGGGGAGCTGTTTTTT
NA	TRBJ2-1	TRBV12-3/TRBV12-4	NA	CASSPYNNEQFF	TGTGCCAGCAGCCCCTATAACAATGAGCAGTTCTTC
NA	TRBJ1-4	TRBV15	few	CATTTMGGEKLFF	TGTGCCACCACCACCATGGGAGGTGAAAAACTGTTTTTT
NA	TRBJ1-2	TRBV28	many	CASTKQHYGYTF	TGTGCCAGCACTAAACAGCATTATGGCTACACCTTC
TRBD2	TRBJ2-1	TRBV7-6	few	CASSPTPYRGGPHEQFF	TGTGCCAGCAGCCCCACCCCATACCGGGGGGGCCCGCATGAGCAGTTCTTC
NA	TRBJ2-3	TRBV20-1	many	CSAILTDTQYF	TGCAGTGCTATCCTCACAGATACGCAGTATTTT
TRBD1	TRBJ1-5	TRBV12-3/TRBV12-4	many	CASQTNGQGGQPQHF	TGTGCCAGCCAAACCAACGGACAGGGAGGTCAGCCCCAGCATTTT
TRBD1	TRBJ1-1	TRBV19	few	CASSFNRGAEAFF	TGTGCCAGTAGTTTCAACAGGGGCGCTGAAGCTTTCTTT
NA	TRBJ1-5	TRBV4-3	many	CASSQVLGSNQPQHF	TGCGCCAGCAGCCAAGTTTTAGGGAGCAATCAGCCCCAGCATTTT